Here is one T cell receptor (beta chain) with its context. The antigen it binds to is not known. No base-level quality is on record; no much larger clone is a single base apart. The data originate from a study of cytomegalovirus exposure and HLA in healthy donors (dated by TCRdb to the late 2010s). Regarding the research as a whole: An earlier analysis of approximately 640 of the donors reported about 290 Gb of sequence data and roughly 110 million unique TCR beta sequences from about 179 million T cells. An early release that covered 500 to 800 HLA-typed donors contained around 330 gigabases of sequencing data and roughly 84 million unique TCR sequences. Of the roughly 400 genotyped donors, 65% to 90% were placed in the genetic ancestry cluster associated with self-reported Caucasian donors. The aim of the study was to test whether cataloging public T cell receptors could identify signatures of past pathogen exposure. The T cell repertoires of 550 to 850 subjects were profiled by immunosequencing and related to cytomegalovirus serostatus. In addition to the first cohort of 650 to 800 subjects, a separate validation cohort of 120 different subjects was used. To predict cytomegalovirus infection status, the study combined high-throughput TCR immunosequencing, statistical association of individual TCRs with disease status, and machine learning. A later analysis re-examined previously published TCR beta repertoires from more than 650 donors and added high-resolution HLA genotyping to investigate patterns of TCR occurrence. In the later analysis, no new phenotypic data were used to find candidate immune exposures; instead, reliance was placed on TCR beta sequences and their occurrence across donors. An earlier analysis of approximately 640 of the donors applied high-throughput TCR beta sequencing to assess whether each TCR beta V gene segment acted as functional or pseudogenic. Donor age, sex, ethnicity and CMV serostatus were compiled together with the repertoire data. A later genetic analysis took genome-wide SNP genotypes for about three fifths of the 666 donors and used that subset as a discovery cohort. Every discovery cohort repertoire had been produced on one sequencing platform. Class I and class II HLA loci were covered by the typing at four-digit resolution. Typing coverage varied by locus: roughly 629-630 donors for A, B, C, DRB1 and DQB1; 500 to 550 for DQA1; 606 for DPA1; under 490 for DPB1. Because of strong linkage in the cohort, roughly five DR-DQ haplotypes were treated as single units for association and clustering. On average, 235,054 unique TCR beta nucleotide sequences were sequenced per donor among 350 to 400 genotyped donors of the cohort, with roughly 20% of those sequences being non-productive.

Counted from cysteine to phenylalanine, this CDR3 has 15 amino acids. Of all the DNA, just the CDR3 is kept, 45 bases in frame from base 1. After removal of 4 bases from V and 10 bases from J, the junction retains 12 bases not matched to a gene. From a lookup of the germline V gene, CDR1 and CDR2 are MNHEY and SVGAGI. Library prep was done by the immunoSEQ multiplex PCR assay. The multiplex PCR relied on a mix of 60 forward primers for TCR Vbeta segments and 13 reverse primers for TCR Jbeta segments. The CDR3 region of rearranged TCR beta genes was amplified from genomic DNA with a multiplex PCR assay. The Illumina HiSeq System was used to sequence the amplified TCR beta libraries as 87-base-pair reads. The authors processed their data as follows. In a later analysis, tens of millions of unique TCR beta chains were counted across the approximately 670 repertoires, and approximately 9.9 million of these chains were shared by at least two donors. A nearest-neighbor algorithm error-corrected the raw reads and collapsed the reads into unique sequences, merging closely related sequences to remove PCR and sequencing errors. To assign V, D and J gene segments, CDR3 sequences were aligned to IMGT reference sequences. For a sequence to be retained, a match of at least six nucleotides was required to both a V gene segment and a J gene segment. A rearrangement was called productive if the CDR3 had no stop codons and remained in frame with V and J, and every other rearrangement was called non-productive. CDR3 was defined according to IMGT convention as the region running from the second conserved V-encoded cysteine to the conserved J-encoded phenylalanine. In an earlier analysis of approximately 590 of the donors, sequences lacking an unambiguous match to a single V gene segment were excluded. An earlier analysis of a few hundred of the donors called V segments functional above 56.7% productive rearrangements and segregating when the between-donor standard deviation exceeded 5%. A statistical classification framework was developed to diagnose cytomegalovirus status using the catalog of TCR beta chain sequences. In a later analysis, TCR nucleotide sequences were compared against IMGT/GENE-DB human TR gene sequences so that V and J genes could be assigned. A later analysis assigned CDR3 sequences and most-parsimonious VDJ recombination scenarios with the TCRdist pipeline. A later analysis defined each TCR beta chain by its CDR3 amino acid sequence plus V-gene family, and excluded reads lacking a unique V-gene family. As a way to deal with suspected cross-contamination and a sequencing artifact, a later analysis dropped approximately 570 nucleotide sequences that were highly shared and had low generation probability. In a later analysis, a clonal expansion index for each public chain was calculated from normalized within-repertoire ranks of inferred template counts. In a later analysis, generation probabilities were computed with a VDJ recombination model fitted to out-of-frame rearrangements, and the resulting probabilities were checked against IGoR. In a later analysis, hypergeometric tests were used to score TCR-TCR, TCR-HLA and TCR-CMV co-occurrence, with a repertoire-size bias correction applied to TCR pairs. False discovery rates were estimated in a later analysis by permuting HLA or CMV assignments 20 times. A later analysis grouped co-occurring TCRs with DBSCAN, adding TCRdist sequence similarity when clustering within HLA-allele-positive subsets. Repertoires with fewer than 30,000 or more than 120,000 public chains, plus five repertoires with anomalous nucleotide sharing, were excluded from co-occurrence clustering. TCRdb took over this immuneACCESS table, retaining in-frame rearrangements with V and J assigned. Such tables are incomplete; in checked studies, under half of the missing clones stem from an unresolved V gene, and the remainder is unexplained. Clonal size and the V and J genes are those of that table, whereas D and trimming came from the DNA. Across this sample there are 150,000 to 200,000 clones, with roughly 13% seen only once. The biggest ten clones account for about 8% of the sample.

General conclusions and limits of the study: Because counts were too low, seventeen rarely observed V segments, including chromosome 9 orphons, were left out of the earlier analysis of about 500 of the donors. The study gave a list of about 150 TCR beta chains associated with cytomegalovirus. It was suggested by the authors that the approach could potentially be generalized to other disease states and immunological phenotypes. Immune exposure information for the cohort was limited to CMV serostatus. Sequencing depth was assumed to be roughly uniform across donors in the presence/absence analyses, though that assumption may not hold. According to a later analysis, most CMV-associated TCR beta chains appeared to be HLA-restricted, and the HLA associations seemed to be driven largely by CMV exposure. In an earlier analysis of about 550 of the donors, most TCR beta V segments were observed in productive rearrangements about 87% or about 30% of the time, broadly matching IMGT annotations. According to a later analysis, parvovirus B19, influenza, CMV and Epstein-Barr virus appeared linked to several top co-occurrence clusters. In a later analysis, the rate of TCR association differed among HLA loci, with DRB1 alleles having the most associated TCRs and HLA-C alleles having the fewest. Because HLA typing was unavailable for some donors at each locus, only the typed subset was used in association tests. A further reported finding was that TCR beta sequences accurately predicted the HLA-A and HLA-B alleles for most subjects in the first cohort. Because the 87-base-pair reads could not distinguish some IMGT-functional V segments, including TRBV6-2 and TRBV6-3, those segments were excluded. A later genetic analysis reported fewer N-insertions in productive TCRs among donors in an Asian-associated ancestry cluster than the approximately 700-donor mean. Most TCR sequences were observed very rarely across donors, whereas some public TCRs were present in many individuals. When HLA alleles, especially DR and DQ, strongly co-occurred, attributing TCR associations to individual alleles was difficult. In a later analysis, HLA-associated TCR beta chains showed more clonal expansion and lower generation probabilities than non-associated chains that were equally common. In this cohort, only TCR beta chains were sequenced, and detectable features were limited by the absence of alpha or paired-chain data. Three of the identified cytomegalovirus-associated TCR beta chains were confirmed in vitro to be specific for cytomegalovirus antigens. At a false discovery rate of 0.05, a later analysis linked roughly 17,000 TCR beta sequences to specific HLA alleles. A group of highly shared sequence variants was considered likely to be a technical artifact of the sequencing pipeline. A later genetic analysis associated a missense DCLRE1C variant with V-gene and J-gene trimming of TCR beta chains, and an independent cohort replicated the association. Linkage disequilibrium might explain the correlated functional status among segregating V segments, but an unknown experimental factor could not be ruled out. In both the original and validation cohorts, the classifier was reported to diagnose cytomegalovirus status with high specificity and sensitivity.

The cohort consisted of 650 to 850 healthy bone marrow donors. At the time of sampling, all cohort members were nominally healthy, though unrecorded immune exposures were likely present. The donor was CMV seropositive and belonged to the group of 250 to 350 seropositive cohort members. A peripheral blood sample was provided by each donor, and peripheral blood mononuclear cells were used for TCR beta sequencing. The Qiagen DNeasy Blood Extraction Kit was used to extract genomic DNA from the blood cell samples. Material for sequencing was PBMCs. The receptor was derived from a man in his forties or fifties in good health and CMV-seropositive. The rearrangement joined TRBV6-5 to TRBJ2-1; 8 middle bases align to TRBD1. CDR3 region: CASSSDRGGLREQFF. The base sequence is TGTGCCAGCAGTTCCGACAGGGGCGGTCTAAGGGAGCAGTTCTTC.